The T cell receptor (beta chain) described here comes from a study of shared clonotypes between healthy human individuals. General study results and limits: Non-shared clonotypes had lower generation probabilities than those shared by all four donors.

The method was immunoSEQ multiplex PCR; TCRdb's version includes in-frame clones alone and lacks a portion of them. The top ten hold around 0.1% of the sample, which has hundreds of thousands of clones, approximately 96% seen once. This clone was counted between two and nine times. Its antigen is not known. The naive CD8 population came from CD45RO-negative cells selected for CCR7, without terminally differentiated effector memory CD45RA+ cells. The sequencing input was naive CD8+ T cells sorted from blood. This clonotype was sampled from a young woman in good health.

CDR3 protein: CASSESPGYTEAFF. CDR3 coding DNA: TGTGCCAGCAGTGAGTCGCCAGGGTACACTGAAGCTTTCTTT. The V and J genes are TRBV9 and TRBJ1-1, with D perhaps TRBD1 (5 bases). This CDR3 has 14 amino acids. The germline V and J ends were trimmed by 5 bases and 3 bases, with 14 bases remaining between them. Looked up from germline, CDR1 is SGDLS and CDR2 is YYNGEE.